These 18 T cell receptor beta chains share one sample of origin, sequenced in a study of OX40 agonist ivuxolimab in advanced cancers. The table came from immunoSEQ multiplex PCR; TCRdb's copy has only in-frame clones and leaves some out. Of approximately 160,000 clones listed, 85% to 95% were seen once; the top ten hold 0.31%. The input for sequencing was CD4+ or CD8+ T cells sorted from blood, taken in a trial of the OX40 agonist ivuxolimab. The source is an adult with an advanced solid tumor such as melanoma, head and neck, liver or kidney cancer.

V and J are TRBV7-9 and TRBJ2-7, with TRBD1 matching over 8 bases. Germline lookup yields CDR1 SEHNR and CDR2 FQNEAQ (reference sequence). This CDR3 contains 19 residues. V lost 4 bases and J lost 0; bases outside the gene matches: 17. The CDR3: CASSSRTGRLNQSSYEQYF. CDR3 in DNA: TGTGCCAGCAGCTCAAGGACAGGGCGACTTAACCAGAGCTCCTACGAGCAGTACTTC.

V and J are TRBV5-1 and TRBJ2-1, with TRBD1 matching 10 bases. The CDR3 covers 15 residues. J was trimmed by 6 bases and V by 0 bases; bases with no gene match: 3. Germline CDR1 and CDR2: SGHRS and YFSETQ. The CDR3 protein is CASSLAGDRGNEQFF. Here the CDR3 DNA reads TGCGCCAGCAGCTTGGCCGGGGACAGGGGCAATGAGCAGTTCTTC.

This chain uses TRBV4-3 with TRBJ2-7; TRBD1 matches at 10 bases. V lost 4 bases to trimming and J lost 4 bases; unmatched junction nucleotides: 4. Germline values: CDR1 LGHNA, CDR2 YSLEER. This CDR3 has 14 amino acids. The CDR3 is CASSPRQGAYEQYF. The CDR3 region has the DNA TGCGCCAGCAGCCCCAGACAGGGGGCTTACGAGCAGTACTTC.

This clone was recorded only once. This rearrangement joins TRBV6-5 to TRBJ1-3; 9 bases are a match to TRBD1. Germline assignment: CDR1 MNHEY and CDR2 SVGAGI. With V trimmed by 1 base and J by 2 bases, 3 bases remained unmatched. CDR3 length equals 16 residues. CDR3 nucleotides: TGTGCCAGCAGTTACTTCGGGACAGGGACTGGAAACACCATATATTTT. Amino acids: CASSYFGTGTGNTIYF.

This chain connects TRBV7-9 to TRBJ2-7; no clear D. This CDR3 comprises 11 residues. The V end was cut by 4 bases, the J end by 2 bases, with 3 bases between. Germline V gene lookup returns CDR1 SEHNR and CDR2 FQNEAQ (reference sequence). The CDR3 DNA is TGTGCCAGCAGCTCCACCTACGAGCAGTACTTC. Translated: CASSSTYEQYF.

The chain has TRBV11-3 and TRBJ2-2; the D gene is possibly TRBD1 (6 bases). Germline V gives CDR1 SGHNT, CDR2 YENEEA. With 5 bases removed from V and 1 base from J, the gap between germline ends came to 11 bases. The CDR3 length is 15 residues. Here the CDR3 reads CASSARRGNTGELFF. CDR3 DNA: TGTGCCAGCAGCGCCCGCAGGGGGAACACCGGGGAGCTGTTTTTT.

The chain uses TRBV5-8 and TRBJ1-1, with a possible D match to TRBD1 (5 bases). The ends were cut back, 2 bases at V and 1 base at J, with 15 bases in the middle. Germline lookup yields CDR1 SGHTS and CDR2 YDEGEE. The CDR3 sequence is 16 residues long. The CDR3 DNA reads TGTGCCAGCAGCTTTCTGGCAGGGAGATGGAACACTGAAGCTTTCTTT. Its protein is CASSFLAGRWNTEAFF.

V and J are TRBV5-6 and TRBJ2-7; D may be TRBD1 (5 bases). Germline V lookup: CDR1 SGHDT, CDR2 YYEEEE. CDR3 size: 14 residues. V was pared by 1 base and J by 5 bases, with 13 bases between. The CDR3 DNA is TGTGCCAGCAGCTTGAATGCTGGGGCCCACGAGCAGTACTTC. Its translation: CASSLNAGAHEQYF.

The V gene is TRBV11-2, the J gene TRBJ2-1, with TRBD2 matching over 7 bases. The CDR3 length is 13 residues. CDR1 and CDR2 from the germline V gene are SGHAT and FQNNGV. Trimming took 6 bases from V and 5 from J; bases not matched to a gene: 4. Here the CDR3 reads CASRRLAHNEQFF. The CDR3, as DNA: TGTGCCAGCAGAAGACTAGCCCACAATGAGCAGTTCTTC.

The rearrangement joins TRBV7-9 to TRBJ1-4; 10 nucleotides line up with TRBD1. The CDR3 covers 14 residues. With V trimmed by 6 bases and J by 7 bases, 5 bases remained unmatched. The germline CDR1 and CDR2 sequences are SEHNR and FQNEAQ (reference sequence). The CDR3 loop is CASRSTGGFEKLFF. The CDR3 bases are TGTGCCAGCAGATCGACAGGGGGCTTTGAAAAACTGTTTTTT.

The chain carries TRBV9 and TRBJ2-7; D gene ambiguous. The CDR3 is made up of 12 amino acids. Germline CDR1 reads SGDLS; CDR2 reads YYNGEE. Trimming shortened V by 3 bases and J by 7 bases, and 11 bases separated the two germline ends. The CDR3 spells CASSGYFGEQYF. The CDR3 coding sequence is TGTGCCAGCAGCGGGTACTTCGGGGAGCAGTACTTC.

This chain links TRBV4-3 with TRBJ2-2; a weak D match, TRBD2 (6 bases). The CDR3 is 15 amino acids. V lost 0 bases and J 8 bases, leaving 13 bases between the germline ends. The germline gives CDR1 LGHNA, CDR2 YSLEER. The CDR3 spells CASSQDWGVRGELFF. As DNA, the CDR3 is TGCGCCAGCAGCCAAGATTGGGGGGTGAGAGGGGAGCTGTTTTTT.

The CDR3 loop reads CASRPGAYNEQFF. CDR3 DNA sequence: TGTGCCAGCAGACCCGGGGCCTACAATGAGCAGTTCTTC. This chain connects TRBV6-5 to TRBJ2-1; TRBD2 might be the D (5 bases). The CDR3 totals 13 residues. Deletions cut 6 bases from V and 2 bases from J, with 8 bases between. Per the germline V gene, CDR1 is MNHEY and CDR2 is SVGAGI.

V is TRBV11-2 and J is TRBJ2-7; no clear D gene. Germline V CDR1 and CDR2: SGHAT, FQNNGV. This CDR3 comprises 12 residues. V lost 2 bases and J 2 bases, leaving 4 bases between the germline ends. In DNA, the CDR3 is TGTGCCAGCAGCTTAAACACCTACGAGCAGTACTTC. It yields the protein CASSLNTYEQYF.

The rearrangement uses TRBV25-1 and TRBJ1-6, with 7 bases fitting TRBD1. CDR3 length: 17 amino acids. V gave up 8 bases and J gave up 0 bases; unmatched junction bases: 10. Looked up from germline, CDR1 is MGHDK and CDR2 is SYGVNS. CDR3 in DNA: TGTGCCAGCGTAGGACAGGTGGGGAGCTCCTATAATTCACCCCTCCACTTT. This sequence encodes CASVGQVGSSYNSPLHF.

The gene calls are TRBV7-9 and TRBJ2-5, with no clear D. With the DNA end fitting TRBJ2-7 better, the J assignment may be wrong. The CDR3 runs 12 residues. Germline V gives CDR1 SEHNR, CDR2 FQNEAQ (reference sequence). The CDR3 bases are TGTGCCAGCAGCTCGACTTCCTACGAGCAGTACTTC. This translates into CASSSTSYEQYF.

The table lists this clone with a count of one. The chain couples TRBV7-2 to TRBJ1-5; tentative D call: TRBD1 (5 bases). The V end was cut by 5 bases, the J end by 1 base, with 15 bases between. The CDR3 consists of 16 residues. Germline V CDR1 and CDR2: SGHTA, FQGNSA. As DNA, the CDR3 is TGTGCCAGCAGCCCTGGGGGGATTCTCAGCAATCAGCCCCAGCATTTT. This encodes CASSPGGILSNQPQHF.

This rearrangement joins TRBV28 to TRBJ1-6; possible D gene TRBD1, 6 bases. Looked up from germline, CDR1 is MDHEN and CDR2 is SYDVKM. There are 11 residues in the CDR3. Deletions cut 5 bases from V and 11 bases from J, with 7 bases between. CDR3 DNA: TGTGCCAGCAGTAACAGGGCACCCCTCCACTTT. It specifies CASSNRAPLHF.